What follows describes a single TCR beta chain. Its antigen remains unknown. The data were taken from a study of CD8+CD57+ T cells in acquired aplastic anemia. As for the study in general: Yields of DNA that came from sorted CD4+ and CD8+ cells averaged about 2.9 ug. Study results and limitations: The same twenty-nine CD8+ CDR3 sequences occurred in patients and in controls. Researchers reported that CD8+ Simpson's diversity was not significantly different in patients versus controls.

Template material for TCR beta VDJ and CDR3 profiling consisted of genomic DNA. Each CDR3 protein gets one entry after TCRdb re-called the reads with MiXCR. In the table there are about 270,000 distinct CDR3 sequences, about 56% of which are singletons. The CDR3 has 10 residues. Germline V gene sequence: CDR1 SNHLY, CDR2 FYNNEI. V lost 10 bases to trimming and J lost 6 bases, with 9 bases between them. The V call is TRBV2, the J call TRBJ1-2, with D unclear. Material for sequencing was sorted CD4+, CD8+, or CD8+CD57+ T cells (not recorded which) from PBMCs. The sequence was collected from a human donor with severe aplastic anemia or a healthy control (not recorded which). The CDR3 is CAIPYDGYTF. The DNA for the CDR3 is TGTGCCATCCCCTACGATGGCTACACCTTC.